The text below deals with one T cell receptor (beta chain). Its antigen remains unknown. The data are from a study of glioma-infiltrating T cells after dendritic cell vaccination. Study at large: Dendritic cell vaccination trial patients had either newly diagnosed or recurrent glioblastoma. Whole-study results and caveats: Higher pretreatment TIL content predicted longer progression-free time and survival. TCR clonality showed no direct relationship with survival.

Trimming at V came to 5 bases and at J to 5 bases, leaving 4 bases not matched to a gene. Germline CDR1 reads SGHTA; CDR2 reads FQGNSA. This CDR3 has 16 residues. Libraries were prepared by immunoSEQ multiplex PCR; TCRdb keeps only in-frame clonotypes and omits some of them. The sample shows approximately 90,000 clones, roughly 77% of them seen only once. Regarding time point: after dendritic cell vaccination, including at tumor progression/relapse. Source: blood, taken after dendritic cell vaccination. V gene TRBV7-2 combines with J gene TRBJ2-2, with 14 positions matching TRBD2. The origin of this receptor is a human donor with glioblastoma. CDR3 amino acids: CASSLGLAGGTGELFF. Here the CDR3 DNA reads TGTGCCAGCAGCCTTGGACTAGCGGGAGGAACCGGGGAGCTGTTTTTT. The whole variable domain, remainder taken from reference TRBV7-2 and TRBJ2-2, is GAGVSQSPSNKVTEKGKDVELRCDPISGHTALYWYRQSLGQGLEFLIYFQGNSAPDKSGLPSDRFSAERTGGSVSTLTIQRTQQEDSAVYLCASSLGLAGGTGELFFGEGSRLTVL.